One TCR beta chain is described in this entry. Its matching antigen is unknown. This specimen comes from a study of T cell responses to AZD1222 COVID-19 vaccine. Study-wide findings and caveats: Donors, mostly white British, included more females; clonal diversity was possibly underestimated. Unmutated variant regions are reportedly targeted by nearly half of spike-specific TCRs.

The protocol was immunoSEQ multiplex PCR, while the TCRdb copy is restricted to in-frame clones and leaves out a portion. The repertoire holds some 85,000 clones, with about nine tenths as singletons. Trimming left V 1 base short and J 12 bases short, with 15 bases between. Germline lookup yields CDR1 SGHTA and CDR2 FQGNSA. The CDR3 extends over 13 amino acids. The receptor's source is an adult in good health. V usage is TRBV7-2 and J usage is TRBJ1-1; possible D gene TRBD1, 6 bases. This specimen was peripheral blood, taken on day 0 of AZD1222 vaccination. The CDR3 region has the DNA TGTGCCAGCAGCTTAGAGTACGTGACAGGCACTTTCTTT. Translated, it gives CASSLEYVTGTFF.